Listed below are T cell receptor beta chains from one sample, sequenced in a study of blood T cell repertoires in COVID-19. TCRdb's copy holds only in-frame clones and misses some; the assay was immunoSEQ multiplex PCR. This table has 100,000 to 120,000 clones, 75% to 80% appearing once. Sequencing was carried out using peripheral blood. The origin of the receptors is an elderly woman with active or convalescent COVID-19. Each CDR3 is given with its conserved first and last residue. The D gene is left open where the match is weak. For some rows the clone size is stated as once, few or many, or as a class when expanded; others skip it.

TRBD2	TRBV19	-	TRBJ2-1	CASSMGTSGPLGNEQFF	TGTGCCAGTAGTATGGGGACTAGCGGGCCCCTAGGGAATGAGCAGTTCTTC
-	TRBV21-1	-	TRBJ2-7	CASSSKSGSRGYEQYF	TGTGCCAGCAGCTCCAAGAGCGGGAGCCGAGGATACGAGCAGTACTTC
-	TRBV7-8	-	TRBJ2-1	CASSSPITGAYNEQFF	TGTGCCAGCAGCTCCCCAATCACGGGGGCCTACAATGAGCAGTTCTTC
TRBD2	TRBV24-1	-	TRBJ2-1	CATSAWTQKAGSSYNEQFF	TGTGCCACCAGTGCATGGACACAAAAAGCGGGAAGCTCCTACAATGAGCAGTTCTTC
TRBD1	TRBV28	-	TRBJ2-5	CASTQGTGEETQYF	TGTGCCAGCACCCAGGGGACAGGGGAAGAGACCCAGTACTTC
TRBD2	TRBV10-2	-	TRBJ2-3	CASSVYGGTDTQYF	TGCGCCAGCAGTGTGTACGGGGGGACAGATACGCAGTATTTT
-	TRBV10-3	-	TRBJ2-7	CATQTGGLDEQYF	TGTGCCACCCAGACCGGGGGGCTGGACGAGCAGTACTTC
TRBD1	TRBV7-9	-	TRBJ1-2	CASKEGANGYTF	TGTGCCAGCAAAGAGGGGGCGAATGGCTACACCTTC
-	TRBV18	-	TRBJ2-1	CASSPVGVDGEQFF	TGTGCCAGCTCACCAGTTGGAGTTGACGGTGAGCAGTTCTTC
TRBD2	TRBV25-1	few	TRBJ2-1	CASSEASGLAAREQFF	TGTGCCAGCAGTGAAGCCTCGGGACTAGCCGCACGGGAGCAGTTCTTC
-	TRBV5-4	-	TRBJ1-4	CASSPGQNLEKLFF	TGTGCCAGCAGCCCCGGACAGAATCTTGAAAAACTGTTTTTT
-	TRBV13	-	TRBJ1-4	CASSYGRGTNEKLFF	TGTGCCAGCAGCTACGGACGAGGGACTAATGAAAAACTGTTTTTT
TRBD2	TRBV6-2/TRBV6-3	few	TRBJ2-1	CASSRLPGLAGESNNEQFF	TGTGCCAGCAGTAGACTACCGGGACTAGCGGGAGAATCCAACAATGAGCAGTTCTTC
-	TRBV19	-	TRBJ1-4	CASSPGASAQFF	TGTGCCAGTAGTCCTGGGGCCTCGGCTCAGTTTTTT
TRBD1	TRBV4-2	-	TRBJ1-6	CASSRPQGEESPLHF	TGTGCCAGCAGCCGACCCCAGGGGGAGGAATCACCCCTCCACTTT
-	TRBV24-1	-	TRBJ1-1	CATSDLQGPAFF	TGTGCCACCAGTGATTTACAGGGACCAGCTTTCTTT
TRBD2	TRBV9	-	TRBJ2-3	CASSATSGRDADTQYF	TGTGCCAGCAGCGCGACTAGCGGGAGGGATGCAGATACGCAGTATTTT
-	TRBV9	-	TRBJ2-2	CASSVVEGDSGELFF	TGTGCCAGCAGCGTAGTAGAAGGGGACTCCGGGGAGCTGTTTTTT
-	TRBV29-1	-	TRBJ1-2	CSVAGNLSYGYTF	TGCAGCGTTGCGGGGAACTTAAGCTATGGCTACACCTTC
-	TRBV27	-	TRBJ2-1	CASSLLATSPNEQFF	TGTGCCAGCAGTTTACTGGCCACCTCCCCAAATGAGCAGTTCTTC
-	TRBV5-1	-	TRBJ2-2	CASSLGAFGELFF	TGCGCCAGCAGCTTGGGGGCGTTCGGGGAGCTGTTTTTT
TRBD1	TRBV5-1	-	TRBJ1-1	CASSQTGTGLAFF	TGCGCCAGCAGTCAAACCGGGACAGGGTTGGCTTTCTTT
-	TRBV5-1	few	TRBJ2-7	CASSLEWTTSSYEQYF	TGCGCCAGCAGCTTGGAATGGACTACGAGCTCCTACGAGCAGTACTTC
TRBD2	TRBV5-1	-	TRBJ2-5	CASSGETAGGETQYF	TGCGCCAGCAGCGGAGAAACAGCGGGAGGAGAGACCCAGTACTTC
TRBD2	TRBV7-3	-	TRBJ2-5	CASSLRGTSGDQYF	TGTGCCAGCAGCTTAAGGGGGACTAGCGGGGACCAGTACTTC
TRBD2	TRBV7-2	-	TRBJ2-2	CASSPAGGTFRGELFF	TGTGCCAGCAGCCCAGCCGGGGGGACGTTCCGCGGGGAGCTGTTTTTT
-	TRBV4-1	few	TRBJ1-1	CASSQDPGMNTEAFF	TGCGCCAGCAGCCAAGATCCGGGAATGAACACTGAAGCTTTCTTT
TRBD1	TRBV5-1	once	TRBJ2-5	CASSDSGGGETQYF	TGCGCCAGCAGCGATTCAGGGGGTGGAGAGACCCAGTACTTC
TRBD1	TRBV7-9	-	TRBJ1-2	CASSFPDRGRGYTF	TGTGCCAGCAGCTTCCCGGACAGGGGTCGTGGCTACACCTTC
-	TRBV28	-	TRBJ2-1	CASSLLSGPYNEQFF	TGTGCCAGCAGTTTACTAAGCGGACCCTACAATGAGCAGTTCTTC
-	TRBV15	-	TRBJ1-6	CATSRDPQGTRKPGSPLHF	TGTGCCACCAGCAGAGATCCGCAGGGGACAAGAAAACCCGGTTCACCCCTCCACTTT
TRBD1	TRBV5-4	-	TRBJ2-7	CASSMTGGPYEQYF	TGTGCCAGCAGCATGACAGGGGGCCCCTACGAGCAGTACTTC
-	TRBV5-8	-	TRBJ2-3	CASSLLGAGTDTQYF	TGTGCCAGCAGCTTGTTGGGGGCGGGCACAGATACGCAGTATTTT
TRBD1	TRBV19	few	TRBJ1-1	CASRPSRQGIGTEAFF	TGTGCCAGTAGACCCTCTAGACAGGGCATAGGCACTGAAGCTTTCTTT
TRBD1	TRBV5-4	-	TRBJ2-5	CASSTGQGGETQYF	TGTGCCAGCAGCACCGGACAGGGAGGAGAGACCCAGTACTTC
-	TRBV4-1	-	TRBJ1-6	CASSQGRDYNSPLHF	TGCGCCAGCAGCCAAGGGAGAGATTATAATTCACCCCTCCACTTT
-	TRBV29-1	few	TRBJ2-7	CSVEGPGLNSYEQYF	TGCAGCGTTGAAGGTCCCGGACTAAACTCCTACGAGCAGTACTTC
-	TRBV28	-	TRBJ1-1	CASSLTGFNTEAFF	TGTGCCAGCAGTTTAACAGGGTTCAACACTGAAGCTTTCTTT
TRBD2	TRBV6-2/TRBV6-3	-	TRBJ2-1	CASSYTSGSENEQFF	TGTGCCAGCAGTTACACTAGCGGGAGTGAAAATGAGCAGTTCTTC
TRBD1	TRBV5-6	-	TRBJ2-6	CATFRGQPFSGANVLTF	TGTGCTACGTTCAGGGGACAGCCGTTCTCTGGGGCCAACGTCCTGACTTTC
-	TRBV7-3	-	TRBJ1-1	CASSLGREAEAFF	TGTGCCAGCAGCTTAGGCAGGGAGGCTGAAGCTTTCTTT
TRBD1	TRBV7-9	few	TRBJ1-2	CASSRGQAGYGYTF	TGTGCCAGCAGCCGAGGACAGGCGGGGTATGGCTACACCTTC
-	TRBV9	-	TRBJ1-2	CASRGQGEGYTF	TGTGCCAGCAGAGGGCAGGGTGAGGGCTACACCTTC
TRBD1	TRBV11-3	-	TRBJ2-3	CASSKDRGLTDTQYF	TGTGCCAGCAGCAAGGACAGGGGGCTTACAGATACGCAGTATTTT
TRBD1	TRBV15	-	TRBJ1-2	CATSTGHGDGYTF	TGTGCCACCTCGACAGGGCATGGCGATGGCTACACCTTC
-	TRBV19	-	TRBJ2-7	CASKGQGNSYEQYF	TGTGCCAGTAAGGGGCAGGGGAATTCCTACGAGCAGTACTTC
TRBD1	TRBV27	-	TRBJ1-5	CASRTPQTGQDYSNQPQHF	TGTGCCAGCCGAACCCCCCAAACGGGACAGGACTATAGCAATCAGCCCCAGCATTTT
-	TRBV6-5	-	TRBJ2-7	CASSYSSVYEQYF	TGTGCCAGCAGTTACTCCTCAGTCTACGAGCAGTACTTC